This TCR beta chain is drawn from a study of control samples from healthy donors and cancer patients. The CDR3 loop spans 13 amino acids. Germline V gives CDR1 MGHRA, CDR2 YSYEKL. V shed 1 base and J shed 8 bases, with 9 bases lying between them. The protocol was immunoSEQ multiplex PCR, while the TCRdb copy is restricted to in-frame clones and leaves out a portion. The sample has 150,000 to 200,000 clones, 88% seen once. The sequence derives from a woman aged 30 to 39 in good health. The chain uses TRBV4-1 and TRBJ2-1; possible D gene TRBD1, 6 bases. Sequences were obtained from blood. CDR3 bases: TGCGCCAGCAGCCAAGTCGAGGGGGATGAGCAGTTCTTC. Protein product: CASSQVEGDEQFF.